This entry is about one TCR beta chain. This sample is drawn from a study of blood T cell repertoires in COVID-19. Study as a whole: Acute-phase and convalescent COVID-19 samples originated in the United States, Italy and Spain. Sources were T cells, B-cell-depleted T cells, or PBMCs; the material itself was cDNA or gDNA.

Original handling: Scientists estimated how many nucleated cells there were by amplifying reference gene primers. TCRdb's copy holds only in-frame clones and misses some; the assay was immunoSEQ multiplex PCR. V and J calls and clone size come straight from that table; D and trimming were deduced from the DNA. This table holds a few hundred thousand clones, roughly 90% found once. Germline V gene data show CDR1 as GTSNPN and CDR2 as SVGIG (reference sequence). The junction had 4 bases not matched to a gene; V was cut back by 5 bases and J by 10 bases. The CDR3 totals 11 residues. The Seattle patients joined while their infection was active and were tracked longitudinally afterward.

Sequencing was performed on peripheral blood. This receptor was obtained from a woman aged 25 to 39 with COVID-19, enrolled during active disease. V usage is TRBV30 and J usage is TRBJ1-4; 7 bases map to TRBD1. CDR3 coding DNA: TGTGCCTGGGACAGGGCGGGAAAACTGTTTTTT. Amino acid sequence: CAWDRAGKLFF.